This paragraph covers one T cell receptor (beta chain) sequence. Germline assignment: CDR1 MNHEY and CDR2 SVGAGI. CDR3 length: 15 residues. The V gene lost 6 bases and the J gene lost 2 bases, with 17 bases spanning the gap. Assay: immunoSEQ multiplex PCR; the TCRdb copy retains only in-frame clones and omits some. The top ten clones hold 0.65% to 0.85% of a sample with fewer than 400,000 clones, more than 80% of them seen once. These data come from a study of cytomegalovirus exposure and HLA in healthy donors. This rearrangement joins TRBV6-5 to TRBJ2-7, with D possibly being TRBD1 (6 bases). The sample taken for sequencing was PBMCs. This TCR derives from a woman younger than 35 in good health and CMV-seronegative. Here the CDR3 DNA reads TGTGCCAGCAGCCTTGCCCCGGGACAACCCTACGAGCAGTACTTC. This translates into CASSLAPGQPYEQYF.